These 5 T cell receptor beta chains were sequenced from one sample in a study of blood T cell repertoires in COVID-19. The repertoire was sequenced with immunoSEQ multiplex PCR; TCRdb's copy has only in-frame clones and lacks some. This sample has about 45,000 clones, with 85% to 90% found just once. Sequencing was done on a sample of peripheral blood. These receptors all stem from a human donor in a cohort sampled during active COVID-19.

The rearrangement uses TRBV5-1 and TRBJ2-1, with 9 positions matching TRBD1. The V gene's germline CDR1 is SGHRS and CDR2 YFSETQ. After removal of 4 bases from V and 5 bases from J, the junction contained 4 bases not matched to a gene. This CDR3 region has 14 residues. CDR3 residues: CASSTGQGHNEQFF. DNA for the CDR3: TGCGCCAGCAGCACGGGACAGGGACACAATGAGCAGTTCTTC. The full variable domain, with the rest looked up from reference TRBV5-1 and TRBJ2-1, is KAGVTQTPRYLIKTRGQQVTLSCSPISGHRSVSWYQQTPGQGLQFLFEYFSETQRNKGNFPGRFSGRQFSNSRSEMNVSTLELGDSALYLCASSTGQGHNEQFFGPGTRLTVL.

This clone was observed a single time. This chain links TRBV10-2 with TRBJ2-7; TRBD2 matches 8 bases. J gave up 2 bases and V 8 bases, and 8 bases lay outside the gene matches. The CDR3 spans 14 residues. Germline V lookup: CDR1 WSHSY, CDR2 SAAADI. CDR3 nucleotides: TGCGCCAGCGGGACTAGGGTCCCACCCTACGAGCAGTACTTC. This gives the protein CASGTRVPPYEQYF.

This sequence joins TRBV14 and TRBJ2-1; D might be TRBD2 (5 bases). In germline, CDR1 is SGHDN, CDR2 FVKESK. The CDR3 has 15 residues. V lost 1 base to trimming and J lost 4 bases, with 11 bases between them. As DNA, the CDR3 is TGTGCCAGCAGCCAAGGAGTACTAGAGTACAATGAGCAGTTCTTC. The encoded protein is CASSQGVLEYNEQFF.

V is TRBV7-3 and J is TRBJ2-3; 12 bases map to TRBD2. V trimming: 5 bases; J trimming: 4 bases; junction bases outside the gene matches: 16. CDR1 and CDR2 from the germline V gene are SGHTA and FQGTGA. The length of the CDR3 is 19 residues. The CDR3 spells CASSPSLVASGGASDTQYF. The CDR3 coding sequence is TGTGCCAGCAGCCCGTCTCTGGTGGCTAGCGGGGGGGCATCAGATACGCAGTATTTT.

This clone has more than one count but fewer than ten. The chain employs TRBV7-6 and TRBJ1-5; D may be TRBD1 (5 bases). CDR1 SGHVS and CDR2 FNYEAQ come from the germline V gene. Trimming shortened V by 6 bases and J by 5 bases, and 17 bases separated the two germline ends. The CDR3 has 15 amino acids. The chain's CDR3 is CASSSRQGKDQPQHF. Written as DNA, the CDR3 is TGTGCCAGCAGTTCACGGCAGGGTAAAGATCAGCCCCAGCATTTT.